A single sample gave rise to the 29 T cell receptor beta chains below, sequenced in a study of blood T cell repertoires in COVID-19. Profiling relied on immunoSEQ multiplex PCR, and the TCRdb table lists in-frame clones only, not all of them. The data show 150,000 to 200,000 clones, 75% to 90% seen once. Sequencing used PBMCs or T cells enriched from blood (not recorded which). These receptors originate from a woman aged 45-59 years who had recovered from COVID-19.

V usage is TRBV7-8 and J usage is TRBJ2-1, with a possible D match to TRBD2 (5 bases). The germline gives CDR1 SGHVS, CDR2 FQNEAQ. CDR3 length equals 16 residues. V lost 5 bases to trimming and J lost 0 bases, with 14 bases between them. CDR3 in amino acids: CASSLARTRSYNEQFF. As DNA, the CDR3 is TGTGCCAGCAGCCTCGCCCGGACTCGCTCCTACAATGAGCAGTTCTTC.

The chain has TRBV4-3 and TRBJ1-2; TRBD1 agrees at 7 bases. Losses at the gene ends were 4 bases for V and 1 base for J; bases not matched to a gene: 12. The CDR3 covers 17 residues. The V gene's germline CDR1 is LGHNA and CDR2 YSLEER. The CDR3 DNA reads as TGCGCCAGCAGCCGGAATCGACAGGGTCCGGATAACTATGGCTACACCTTC. Its protein product is CASSRNRQGPDNYGYTF.

This chain uses TRBV2 with TRBJ1-1; D perhaps matches TRBD1 (5 bases). There are 14 residues in the CDR3. Between the trimmed V and J ends, which lost 8 bases and 2 bases, there was a span of 15 bases. Germline V gives CDR1 SNHLY, CDR2 FYNNEI. In DNA form, the CDR3 reads TGTGCCAGCCCGCGGCGGCAGGGCAACACTGAAGCTTTCTTT. This translates into CASPRRQGNTEAFF.

The chain links TRBV5-1 to TRBJ2-6; 16 bases match TRBD2. Germline CDR1 reads SGHRS; CDR2 reads YFSETQ. This CDR3 has 19 amino acids. Trimming cost V 5 bases and J 0 bases; bases outside gene matches: 5. The CDR3 loop is CASSSGLAGGGSGANVLTF. In DNA form, the CDR3 reads TGCGCCAGCAGTTCGGGACTAGCGGGAGGGGGCTCTGGGGCCAACGTCCTGACTTTC.

This clone was recorded once. The chain is built from TRBV6-6 and TRBJ1-6, with D unclear. The V end was cut by 4 bases, the J end by 5 bases, with 9 bases between. This CDR3 contains 14 residues. The V gene's germline CDR1 is MNHNY and CDR2 SVGAGI (reference sequence). The CDR3 loop is CASSFSGNNSPLHF. The CDR3 region has the DNA TGTGCCAGCAGTTTTTCGGGGAATAATTCACCCCTCCACTTT.

The CDR3 spells CASSQEGLEIYV. The CDR3 nucleotides are TGTGCCAGCAGCCAAGAGGGACTCGAAATTTACGTC. The genes are TRBV3-1 (or the pseudogene TRBV3-2) and TRBJ2-7; TRBD2 might be the D (6 bases). Germline CDR1 and CDR2: LGHDT and YNNKEL (reference sequence). The CDR3 is 12 residues long. The V end was cut by 0 bases, the J end by 13 bases, with 13 bases between.

The rearrangement uses TRBV28 and TRBJ1-3; 11 nucleotides match TRBD1. V trimming: 7 bases; J trimming: 7 bases; junction bases outside the gene matches: 9. Germline V lookup: CDR1 MDHEN, CDR2 SYDVKM. The CDR3 is made up of 15 amino acids. DNA for the CDR3: TGTGCCAGCACCTTAGGTGGGACAGGGGGGAACACCATATATTTT. Translation gives CASTLGGTGGNTIYF.

The chain joins TRBV18 to TRBJ2-7, with TRBD2 identical over 11 bases. The CDR3 is 15 residues long. The trim removed 3 bases at V and 2 bases at J, leaving 3 bases unmatched. The germline gives CDR1 KGHSH, CDR2 LQKENI. CDR3 sequence: CASSPTSGVTYEQYV. The CDR3 nucleotides read TGTGCCAGCTCACCGACTAGCGGGGTGACCTACGAGCAGTACGTC.

The J gene is TRBJ2-3, the V gene TRBV4-2, with D uncertain. CDR1 is LGHNA, CDR2 YNFKEQ, per germline. V dropped 2 bases and J dropped 2 bases, with 8 bases sitting between them. The CDR3 has 14 amino acids. The CDR3 loop reads CASSQPDITDTQYF. The CDR3 DNA reads as TGTGCCAGCAGCCAACCTGACATCACAGATACGCAGTATTTT.

The rearrangement joins TRBV7-2 to TRBJ2-3; TRBD2 might be the D (7 bases). V shed 2 bases and J shed 3 bases, with 12 bases lying between them. Germline V lookup: CDR1 SGHTA, CDR2 FQGNSA. The CDR3 consists of 15 residues. This chain's CDR3 is CASSLMGGPTDTQYF. CDR3 nucleotides: TGTGCCAGCAGCTTAATGGGGGGGCCAACAGATACGCAGTATTTT.

This clone was seen once. This chain uses TRBV4-2 with TRBJ2-6; D gene unclear. Germline V gene lookup returns CDR1 LGHNA and CDR2 YNFKEQ. The CDR3 extends over 16 amino acids. The V gene lost 4 bases and the J gene lost 0 bases, with 10 bases spanning the gap. The CDR3 loop reads CASSPRRSSGANVLTF. In nucleotides, the CDR3 is TGTGCCAGCAGCCCACGGCGGTCCTCTGGGGCCAACGTCCTGACTTTC.

This clone was seen more than once but under ten times. The rearrangement links TRBV18 to TRBJ1-2, with D tentatively TRBD1 (5 bases). The germline gives CDR1 KGHSH, CDR2 LQKENI. V lost 2 bases and J lost 2, with 12 bases in between. The CDR3 runs to 15 residues. The CDR3 spells CASSPKSPGNYGYTF. The CDR3 DNA follows: TGTGCCAGCTCACCAAAGTCGCCAGGGAACTATGGCTACACCTTC.

This clone has a single count. The V gene is TRBV27, the J gene TRBJ2-3, with TRBD1 matching 7 bases. Trimming at V came to 1 base and at J to 2 bases, leaving 12 bases not matched to a gene. Germline V lookup: CDR1 MNHEY, CDR2 SMNVEV (reference sequence). CDR3 length: 18 amino acids. The CDR3 coding sequence is TGTGCCAGCAGTTTATTAAAACAGGGGAGTGGTGTCACAGATACGCAGTATTTT. It encodes CASSLLKQGSGVTDTQYF.

In regard to this clone: The same CDR3 also results from other DNA sequences found in this sample. CDR3 in amino acids: CASSPGGAGGETQYF. DNA of the CDR3: TGTGCCAGCAGCCCGGGGGGTGCTGGGGGGGAGACCCAGTACTTC. The V call is TRBV11-3, the J call TRBJ2-5, with 7 bases lining up with TRBD2. CDR3 size: 15 residues. The V segment lost 5 bases and the J segment 5 bases; nucleotides outside the gene matches: 11. CDR1 and CDR2 from the germline V gene are SGHNT and YENEEA.

The chain links TRBV7-9 to TRBJ2-5, with D perhaps TRBD2 (6 bases). This CDR3 spans 14 amino acids. Germline-derived CDR1 and CDR2 are SEHNR and FQNEAQ (reference sequence). The V gene lost 6 bases and the J gene lost 0 bases, with 11 bases spanning the gap. CDR3 protein: CASSQWGDQETQYF. The CDR3 DNA sequence: TGTGCCAGCAGTCAATGGGGGGACCAAGAGACCCAGTACTTC. The variable domain in full, with the rest retrieved from reference TRBV7-9 and TRBJ2-5, is DTGVSQNPRHKITKRGQNVTFRCDPISEHNRLYWYRQTLGQGPEFLTYFQNEAQLEKSRLLSDRFSAERPKGSFSTLEIQRTEQGDSAMYLCASSQWGDQETQYFGPGTRLLVL.

V usage is TRBV3-1 (or the pseudogene TRBV3-2) and J usage is TRBJ2-5, with 9 bases lining up with TRBD2. The CDR3 consists of 16 residues. After removal of 2 bases from V and 4 bases from J, the junction contained 8 bases not matched to a gene. Germline V gene sequence: CDR1 LGHDT, CDR2 YNNKEL (reference sequence). CDR3 region: CASSQLGGLARETQYF. The DNA of the CDR3 is TGTGCCAGCAGCCAACTGGGGGGACTAGCAAGAGAGACCCAGTACTTC.

This clone was detected only a few times. The chain joins TRBV28 to TRBJ1-1; 9 nucleotides line up with TRBD1. V gave up 6 bases and J gave up 2 bases; unmatched junction bases: 7. The CDR3 contains 15 residues. Germline CDR1 MDHEN, CDR2 SYDVKM. Written as DNA, the CDR3 is TGTGCCAGCAGCCTACAGGGGGCTCAAAACACTGAAGCTTTCTTT. Translating it yields CASSLQGAQNTEAFF.

The chain joins TRBV5-4 to TRBJ2-7; a possible D gene is TRBD2 (6 bases). V was clipped by 4 bases and J by 9 bases, with 20 bases between them. Germline assignment: CDR1 SGHNT and CDR2 YYREEE (reference sequence). This CDR3 has 14 residues. The CDR3 protein is CASSLELAHEGQYV. As DNA, the CDR3 is TGTGCCAGCAGCCTGGAACTAGCCCATGAGGGGCAGTACGTC.

The rearrangement links TRBV11-3 to TRBJ2-2; TRBD1 matches at 7 bases. This CDR3 comprises 14 residues. CDR1 SGHNT and CDR2 YENEEA come from the germline V gene. V shed 5 bases, J shed 4 bases, and the junction held 4 bases outside the gene matches. This CDR3 reads CASSRDRATGELFF. The CDR3 DNA sequence: TGTGCCAGCAGCCGCGACAGGGCCACCGGGGAGCTGTTTTTT.

The rearrangement uses TRBV27 and TRBJ2-3, with D unclear. V was pared by 10 bases and J by 6 bases, with 32 bases between. The CDR3 has 18 amino acids. Germline V CDR1 and CDR2: MNHEY, SMNVEV (reference sequence). This CDR3 is CATAVITPSDRRADTQYF. CDR3 bases: TGTGCCACCGCCGTAATAACTCCTAGTGACCGGAGAGCGGATACGCAGTATTTT.

This clone was seen a few times. The chain carries TRBV5-1 and TRBJ1-2; 8 positions match TRBD1. There are 13 residues in the CDR3. Looked up from germline, CDR1 is SGHRS and CDR2 is YFSETQ. Trimming took 4 bases from V and 8 from J; bases not matched to a gene: 7. The CDR3 DNA reads TGCGCCAGCAGCCCCGGACAGGGCTGGGGCTACACCTTC. Its protein product is CASSPGQGWGYTF.

V gene TRBV18 combines with J gene TRBJ1-2; perhaps TRBD1 as D (6 bases). Germline CDR1 reads KGHSH; CDR2 reads LQKENI. The CDR3 contains 14 residues. The germline V and J ends were trimmed by 2 bases and 5 bases, with 12 bases remaining between them. CDR3 coding DNA: TGTGCCAGCTCACCAGTGGACAGTGCATATGGCTACACCTTC. This translates into CASSPVDSAYGYTF.

V usage is TRBV27 and J usage is TRBJ2-3; 12 bases map to TRBD1. From germline, CDR1 is MNHEY and CDR2 SMNVEV (reference sequence). This CDR3 comprises 16 residues. V lost 4 bases and J lost 5; bases outside the gene matches: 7. CDR3 sequence: CASSWGTGGAGDTQYF. DNA of the CDR3: TGTGCCAGCAGTTGGGGGACAGGGGGCGCTGGAGATACGCAGTATTTT.

The chain joins TRBV7-9 to TRBJ1-4; 7 bases line up with TRBD1. CDR3 size: 15 residues. Germline V gives CDR1 SEHNR, CDR2 FQNEAQ (reference sequence). V lost 1 base and J lost 7; bases outside the gene matches: 6. The CDR3 reads CASSLGDRVGEKLFF. The CDR3, as DNA: TGTGCCAGCAGCTTAGGCGACAGGGTGGGTGAAAAACTGTTTTTT.

The rearrangement links TRBV21-1 to TRBJ1-4. TRBV21-1 is flagged as a pseudogene. The length of the CDR3 is 15 residues. CDR3 amino acids: CASSTQGGGKEKLFF. CDR3 nucleotides: TGTGCCAGCAGTACACAGGGAGGGGGAAAGGAAAAACTGTTTTTT.

This clone was observed a handful of times. The rearrangement links TRBV7-9 to TRBJ2-1; 9 bases match TRBD2. The V and J ends lost 0 bases and 2 bases, in that order; junction bases with no gene match: 5. There are 17 residues in the CDR3. Germline V gene sequence: CDR1 SEHNR, CDR2 FQNEAQ (reference sequence). The CDR3 is CASSLATAGGPYNEQFF. As DNA, the CDR3 is TGTGCCAGCAGCTTAGCGACAGCGGGAGGCCCCTACAATGAGCAGTTCTTC. The full variable domain, rest sourced from reference TRBV7-9 and TRBJ2-1, is DTGVSQNPRHKITKRGQNVTFRCDPISEHNRLYWYRQTLGQGPEFLTYFQNEAQLEKSRLLSDRFSAERPKGSFSTLEIQRTEQGDSAMYLCASSLATAGGPYNEQFFGPGTRLTVL.

This chain joins TRBV6-5 and TRBJ1-6; TRBD1 agrees at 7 bases. This CDR3 has 14 amino acids. The ends lost 2 bases at V and 10 bases at J; junction bases unmatched: 5. Germline CDR1 and CDR2: MNHEY and SVGAGI. In nucleotides, the CDR3 is TGTGCCAGCAGTTACGGACAGGCGGTCTCACCCCTCCACTTT. This gives the protein CASSYGQAVSPLHF.

V gene TRBV28 combines with J gene TRBJ2-3; D is possibly TRBD1 (6 bases). Trimming removed 2 bases at V and 5 bases at J, with 17 bases between. Germline CDR1 reads MDHEN; CDR2 reads SYDVKM. CDR3 length: 16 residues. The CDR3 reads CASSLSRAGAEDTQYF. In nucleotides, the CDR3 is TGTGCCAGCAGTTTAAGTAGGGCAGGGGCGGAAGATACGCAGTATTTT.

In this sample, this clone turned up a few times. This chain uses TRBV5-5 with TRBJ1-2, with D tentatively TRBD1 (5 bases). This CDR3 has 14 amino acids. Trimming pared 0 bases from V and 4 bases from J, leaving 10 bases between. CDR1 SGHKS and CDR2 YYEKEE come from the germline V gene (reference sequence). CDR3 nucleotides: TGTGCCAGCAGCTTGGGCTCCAGGGCCTATGGCTACACCTTC. This sequence encodes CASSLGSRAYGYTF.